This TCR beta chain stems from a study of T-cell memory formation after mild COVID-19 (dated by TCRdb to the early 2020s). At the level of the whole study: TCR sequence clusters from the two donors were found to be largely donor specific. T-cell clones expanding and contracting after mild COVID-19 in a couple of donors were tracked by longitudinal TCRalpha and TCRbeta repertoire sequencing. Two young, previously healthy adult volunteers made up the cohort, one male and one female. Overall results and qualifications from the work: Contracting CD4+ clones were located mainly in the CM and EM memory subsets, whereas CD8+ clones were found to be enriched in EMRA. Clones that contracted from day 15 to 85 showed balanced CD4/CD8 phenotypes, whereas a second wave of clones that expanded from day 15 to 37 leaned towards CD4+. The detection of some responding clones in pre-infection memory suggests that pre-existing cross-reactive memory T cells joined the SARS-CoV-2 response. Whether the second-wave clones peaking on day 37 were SARS-CoV-2 specific was not confirmed. The study covered only a couple of mild cases, and larger cohorts including severe cases with pre-infection samples were considered necessary.

The junction shows trimming of 6 bases on V and 5 bases on J, and the gene matches do not reach 12 bases of it. CDR1 SEHNR and CDR2 FQNEAQ are derived from the germline V gene (reference sequence). Spanning cysteine to phenylalanine, the CDR3 consists of 16 amino acids. Just the 48-base CDR3 DNA is kept, in frame starting at base 1. TCRdb records Illumina NovaSeq 6000 as the sequencer. TCRalpha and TCRbeta cDNA libraries were built by 5'RACE with constant-segment primers, adding sample barcodes and unique molecular identifiers. Trizol reagent was used to extract RNA from every sample. Amplification of the libraries took two PCR steps, and the second step added a second sample barcode plus Illumina TruSeq adapters. The libraries were sequenced on an Illumina NovaSeq using 2 x 150 bp paired-end reads. The authors' pipeline ran thus. Reads were demultiplexed and collapsed into UMI-guided consensus sequences with migec v1.2.7. With mixcr v2.1.11, UMI consensuses were aligned to TRA and TRB V and J templates and assembled into clonotypes. A clonotype was counted as expanded or contracted only if both edgeR and NoisET called the change significant, with noise models trained on biological replicates. edgeR calls used a false discovery rate-adjusted p below 0.01 and a log2 fold-change threshold of 1. As an exploratory analysis of dynamics, max-normalized trajectories of the 1000 most abundant clonotypes were examined with PCA combined with hierarchical clustering. Separately sequenced CD4+ and CD8+ repertoires were used to assign a CD4 or CD8 phenotype to each responding clone. TCRdb cleaned the public reads at Q25 with fastp, built clones with MiXCR and kept in-frame beta chains. For every CDR3 protein sequence, its rows merge into one entry that carries the most common genes and DNA. In this record, the V and J calls reflect TCRdb's handling and not the investigators' own analysis. A total of tens of thousands of distinct CDR3 sequences appear in this sample, roughly a sixth of them only once. Roughly 1.5% of the sample comes from the top ten.

Note on this clonotype: Its antigen is still unknown. The input lacks base qualities; no much larger clone sits a single base away.

Ficoll-Paque density gradient centrifugation was used to isolate PBMCs. The V and J segments used are TRBV7-9 and TRBJ2-1, with 8 central nucleotides matching TRBD2. Sample: PBMCs or a T cell subset sorted from them (not recorded which). The TCR sequence derives from an adult who had mild COVID-19 (a few samples of this study predate the infection). The sample titles of this study are shuffled in the database, so cell type and time point are left out. In nucleotides, the sequence is TGTGCCAGCAGGTCCATTTCAACTAGCGGCCACAATGAGCAGTTCTTC. The translation is CASRSISTSGHNEQFF.